The source of this T cell receptor beta chain is a study of Ad26.COV2.S vaccination and SARS-CoV-2 variants. Regarding this clone: Its antigen is currently unknown.

General observations from the study: Similar non-spike TCR breadth was seen in vaccine and placebo recipients. Responses of T cells in total may have been underestimated by the TCR breadth and depth analyses.

The treatment denotes: roughly 20 received Ad26.COV2.S at low or high dose, single or two shots; 5 received placebo; per-sample allocation not given. Samples came from day 63 after the first vaccine or placebo injection. The individual, an adult aged 18-55 years, was a donor in Boston. TCRdb keeps only in-frame clones here, not all; method: immunoSEQ multiplex PCR. This table has over 450,000 clones, around 89% appearing once. V gave up 3 bases and J gave up 2 bases, with 16 bases separating them. CDR1 and CDR2 (germline): SQVTM, ANQGSEA. The CDR3 spans 15 residues. The sample consisted of peripheral blood, taken in a trial of Ad26.COV2.S vaccine versus placebo. The clonotype was recovered from a person aged 18 to 65 who received the Ad26.COV2.S COVID-19 vaccine or a placebo. The rearrangement joins TRBV29-1 to TRBJ2-5; the D is unclear. DNA of the CDR3: TGCAGCGTTGACGTCCTACAGCGCCCTCAAGAGACCCAGTACTTC. Its protein is CSVDVLQRPQETQYF.